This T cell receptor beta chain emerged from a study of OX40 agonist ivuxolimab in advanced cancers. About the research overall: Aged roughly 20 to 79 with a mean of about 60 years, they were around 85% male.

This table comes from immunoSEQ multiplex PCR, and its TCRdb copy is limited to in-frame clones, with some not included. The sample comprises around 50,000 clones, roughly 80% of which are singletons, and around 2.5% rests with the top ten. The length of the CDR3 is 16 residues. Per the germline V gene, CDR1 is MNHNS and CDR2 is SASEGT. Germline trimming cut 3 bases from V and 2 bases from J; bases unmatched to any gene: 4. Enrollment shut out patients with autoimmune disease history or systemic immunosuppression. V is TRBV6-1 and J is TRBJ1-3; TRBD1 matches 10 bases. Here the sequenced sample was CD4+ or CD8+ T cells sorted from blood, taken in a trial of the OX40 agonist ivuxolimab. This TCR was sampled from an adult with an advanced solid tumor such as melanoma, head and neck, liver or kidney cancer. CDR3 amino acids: CASSEGTGVTGNTIYF. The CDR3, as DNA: TGTGCCAGCAGTGAGGGGACAGGGGTTACTGGAAACACCATATATTTT.